This T cell receptor (beta chain) originates from a study of regulatory T cells in long-lasting Graves disease (dated by TCRdb to the early 2020s). Concerning the study at large: Patients with newly diagnosed Graves' disease had been on antithyroid drugs for under 3 months. Peripheral blood TCR sequencing and RNA sequencing compared persistent Graves' disease patients with newly diagnosed Graves' disease patients. The study took place in China and was registered as a clinical trial. A total of 35 or so samples were covered by TCR sequencing, comprising roughly 13 persistent and around 20 newly diagnosed Graves' disease patients. Study-wide findings and limitations: Patients with persistent disease shared more public clonotypes (around 2,700) than newly diagnosed patients did (approximately 990). The small sample size was acknowledged by the authors as a limitation that may reduce accuracy. Persistent disease showed preferential use of TRBV28, TRBJ1-2 and TRBJ2-5, whereas newly diagnosed disease favored TRBV20-1 and TRBJ2-1. Lower TCR Shannon entropy and fewer highly expanded clones were observed in persistent Graves' disease patients than in newly diagnosed patients, which suggested clonal expansion. Peripheral blood alone was examined, since thyroid tissue, which constituted the primary lesion, could not be accessed. Only the TCR beta chain was sequenced and analyzed.

This clonotype has ten or more counts. It lacks a known antigen. No base-level quality is on record; no much larger clone is a single base apart. The label giving this sample's time point can be read as: newly diagnosed GD, antithyroid drugs for less than 3 months. For both TCR sequencing and RNA sequencing, RNA was extracted from PBMCs using TRIzol. Graves' disease was diagnosed according to American Thyroid Association guidelines. Recruitment of patients was carried out at an endocrinology department in Xi'an, China. Each patient gave approximately 9 milliliters of peripheral blood, collected in an EDTA anticoagulant tube. Ficoll Paque Plus density gradient separation was used to isolate PBMCs, and no further T cell sorting was done. An Agilent 2100 Bioanalyzer and agarose gel were used to check RNA quality, while a NanoDrop 2000 measured RNA concentration. V drops 5 bases and J drops 4 bases, leaving 12 bases in between. Taken from cysteine to phenylalanine, the CDR3 has 14 residues. Just the 42-base CDR3 DNA is kept, in frame starting at base 1. The germline V gene yields SGHRS for CDR1 and YFSETQ for CDR2.

Library creation used multiplex PCR. Data came from an Illumina HiSeq 4000. iRepertoire HTBI primers and Arm-PCR amplification of CDR3 regions were used to construct TCR beta libraries. Before sequencing, the PCR products went through gel purification. Per the authors' processing: Across samples, approximately 68 TRBV and approximately 15 TRBJ segments were identified and used for gene usage analysis of CDR3 amino acid clonotypes. COPE and FqMerger were used to merge filtered high-quality paired reads into contigs. Contigs were aligned with BLAST to IMGT TRBV, TRBD and TRBJ reference genes, and CDR3 was defined per IMGT. Any clonotype with a frequency above 0.1% was counted as a highly expanded clone. Shannon entropy served as the measure of repertoire diversity, while the Gini coefficient captured V-J evenness. A clonotype was considered public if more than one individual shared it. The public sequencing data were trimmed at Q25 with fastp and processed into clonotypes with MiXCR by TCRdb, which kept only in-frame beta chains. Rows matching on CDR3 protein sequence are summarized as one entry with the most common DNA and genes. These V and J calls originate from TCRdb's pipeline instead of the authors' own analysis. The sample contains 500,000 or so distinct CDR3 sequences, roughly 16% of them found a single time. 25% of the sample comes from the top ten.

This sample was also put to use in a study of T cells in Graves' hyperthyroidism and ophthalmopathy. Drawing on the second study: Stable Graves' hyperthyroidism was defined as no progression to ophthalmopathy during 18 months of follow-up. The hyperthyroidism patients were between 18 and 65 years old and newly diagnosed, with a disease duration of less than 2 months. Any patient with an uncontrolled infection, another autoimmune disease, pregnancy or lactation was excluded. Clinical symptoms, serum thyroxine and TRAb, thyroid ultrasound, and orbital computed tomography formed the basis for the diagnoses. The first round of RT-PCR for the TCR CDR3 was performed with the HTBI primer set and the Qiagen OneStep RT-PCR kit. Most expanded thyroid clonotypes (frequency above 0.001) were also detected in blood, suggesting blood repertoires may reflect thyroid immune responses. A 13 V-J signature model separated ophthalmopathy from stable hyperthyroidism, with roughly 88% sensitivity and 81.08% specificity in cross-validation and 80%/75% in testing. In validation, progression to ophthalmopathy was predicted by the model with around 70% sensitivity and roughly 76% specificity, a median of approximately 6.5 months before onset. To identify distinguishing TCR V-J signatures, a discovery cohort of 100 patients was used, comprising approximately 40 with Graves' ophthalmopathy and approximately 58 with stable Graves' hyperthyroidism. Prospective prediction of ophthalmopathy was tested in an independent validation cohort consisting of some 19 hyperthyroidism patients and around 16 patients who later progressed to ophthalmopathy. The 90 to 100 discovery patients were randomly divided into training and test sets at a 7:3 ratio. The study also compared thyroid tissue and blood T-cell repertoires from a handful of Graves' hyperthyroidism patients. After sampling, hyperthyroidism patients received methimazole starting at 30 mg daily, and ophthalmopathy patients received high-dose intravenous methylprednisolone. A second multiplex PCR round built the libraries, followed by size selection and purification. The libraries were sequenced on an Illumina HiSeq2000 using paired-end 100 bp reads. SOAPnuke was used to process the raw data, removing reads that contained adapters or uncalled bases, had a mean Phred below 15, or lacked an exact match to the constant primer or identifier. High-quality paired reads were merged with COPE v1.2.5, and unique nucleotide sequences were defined as clonotypes. MiTCR v1.1 was used to align the clonotypes against IMGT TRBV, TRBD and TRBJ reference segments. Only V-J combinations with frequency above 0.0001, covering 99% to 99.2% of repertoires, were analysed. A TCS score was defined as the ratio between F50 (clonal expansion) and ExV (chaos), using BLOSUM62-based TCRdist between CDR3 peptides within each V-J. Welch's t-statistics and random forest reduced just over 500 V-J features to 13, which were used in a naive Bayes classifier (R e1071). Sample size was not statistically predetermined, and investigators were not blinded to group allocation. According to the paper, TCR Vbeta CDR3 sequencing was carried out on roughly 130 peripheral blood samples, which came from 40 to 45 ophthalmopathy, 75 to 80 hyperthyroidism and roughly 17 progressor patients.

The sample consisted of peripheral blood mononuclear cells (PBMCs), taken at new diagnosis, from a patient treated with antithyroid drugs. The chain joins TRBV5-1 to TRBJ2-2, with the D call tentatively TRBD1 or TRBD2, each fitting 5 bases. This sequence originates from a woman in her forties or fifties with Graves disease. Donor details come from another sample of the same person, matched by shared clones. The DNA reads TGCGCCAGCAGAGGGGACCTTTCCACCGGGGAGCTGTTTTTT. Protein translation: CASRGDLSTGELFF.